This TCR beta chain was sequenced for a study of vaccination and CD4 T cells after COVID-19. Study context: With several mild cases and one severe, convalescent patients were SARS-CoV-2 positive by nasal swab PCR. Cellular stimulation was performed using overlapping spike peptides derived from SARS-CoV-2, HCoV-NL63, HCoV-OC43 and HCoV-229E.

Stated treatment: approximately 9-day PBMC culture with coronavirus spike peptide pools or control peptides (ViraFEST assay). Negative selection was the method that isolated CD4+ T cells after more than eight days of culture. An Oncomine TCR Beta short-read assay was used to sequence the DNA from cultured CD4+ T cells. MiXCR was run by TCRdb on the PCR reads, yielding one entry per CDR3 protein. The table lists 10,000 to 15,000 distinct CDR3 sequences, roughly two fifths of them singletons. This clonotype was detected only a few times. Its antigen is still unknown. Trimming stripped 2 bases from V and 2 bases from J, with 8 bases between. Germline V CDR1 and CDR2: KGHDR, SFDVKD. This CDR3 is 15 amino acids long.

This sequence was found in a human donor with COVID-19. Sequences were obtained from cultured CD4+ T cells from blood. The chain has TRBV24-1 and TRBJ2-2, with D perhaps matching TRBD1 (5 bases). The CDR3 DNA reads TGTGCCACCAGTGATTCCAGGGTAAACACCGGGGAGCTGTTTTTT. It codes for CATSDSRVNTGELFF.